The 18 T cell receptor beta chains below all came from one sample that was sequenced in a study of memory CD4+ T cells and cytomegalovirus serostatus. TCRdb keeps only in-frame clones here, not all; method: immunoSEQ multiplex PCR. The repertoire includes tens of thousands of clones, approximately 78% of them detected once, and around 0.83% sits in the top ten. The sort gate was single viable CD3+CD4+CD8-CD45RO+ cells for memory CD4+ T cells. What was sequenced was memory CD4+ T cells from blood. These receptor sequences come from an adult in good health and CMV-seronegative.

The rearrangement links TRBV6-4 to TRBJ1-1, with 7 bases identical to TRBD1. Germline trimming cut 4 bases from V and 5 bases from J; bases unmatched to any gene: 13. This CDR3 has 16 amino acids. Germline V CDR1 and CDR2: MRHNA, SNTAGT. This chain's CDR3 is CASSVGPTGMLTEAFF. The CDR3 DNA reads TGTGCCAGCAGTGTCGGGCCGACAGGGATGCTGACTGAAGCTTTCTTT.

V and J are TRBV4-2 and TRBJ2-7, with D perhaps TRBD1 (5 bases). Germline CDR1 is LGHNA and CDR2 is YNFKEQ. The CDR3 has 15 residues. V was cut by 1 base and J by 5 bases, with 15 bases left in between. CDR3 in DNA: TGTGCCAGCAGCCAAGCAGGGCAGGGTGGGGACGAGCAGTACTTC. Residues: CASSQAGQGGDEQYF.

The CDR3 DNA reads TGTGCCAGCACTCAATCCAGGGCAACCAAAAACATTCAGTACTTC. Translation: CASTQSRATKNIQYF. The chain carries TRBV7-9 and TRBJ2-4; D might be TRBD1 (5 bases). Trimming removed 7 bases at V and 2 bases at J, with 15 bases between. Germline assignment: CDR1 SEHNR and CDR2 FQNEAQ (reference sequence). The CDR3 spans 15 residues.

The V gene is TRBV6-5, the J gene TRBJ1-2; D is perhaps TRBD1 (5 bases). The CDR3 covers 14 residues. Per the germline V gene, CDR1 is MNHEY and CDR2 is SVGAGI. Between the trimmed V and J ends, which lost 6 bases and 6 bases, there was a span of 17 bases. Here the CDR3 DNA reads TGTGCCAGCAGCCGTAACGACAGATGGGATGGCTACACCTTC. Amino acids: CASSRNDRWDGYTF.

The rearrangement uses TRBV18 and TRBJ2-1; no reliable D call. The CDR3 contains 12 residues. V was clipped by 5 bases and J by 9 bases, with 11 bases between them. Germline CDR1 is KGHSH and CDR2 is LQKENI. The DNA for the CDR3 is TGTGCCAGCTCATCCAGCGACGGTGAGCAGTTCTTC. Its protein is CASSSSDGEQFF.

This clone showed up just once. This chain connects TRBV11-2 to TRBJ2-5, with D possibly being TRBD1 (7 bases). Trimming cost V 5 bases and J 3 bases, with 22 bases left between them. The CDR3 totals 17 residues. CDR1 is SGHAT and CDR2 is FQNNGV in the germline V gene. CDR3 DNA: TGTGCCAGCAGCCTAAGGGGGGCAGGGACAGACAAAGAGACCCAGTACTTC. Protein sequence: CASSLRGAGTDKETQYF.

This clone was recorded a few times. The chain carries TRBV25-1 and TRBJ2-7; 8 nucleotides align to TRBD1. The CDR3 has 14 amino acids. Germline-derived CDR1 and CDR2 are MGHDK and SYGVNS. The trim removed 7 bases at V and 3 bases at J, leaving 8 bases unmatched. The CDR3 sequence is CASTGQGTFYEQYF. The CDR3 coding sequence is TGTGCCAGCACCGGACAGGGTACTTTCTACGAGCAGTACTTC.

The chain combines TRBV10-3 with TRBJ2-6; the D gene is possibly TRBD1 (5 bases). The CDR3 runs 17 residues. V lost 4 bases to trimming and J lost 0 bases, with 13 bases between them. The V gene's germline CDR1 is ENHRY and CDR2 SYGVKD. The CDR3 DNA follows: TGTGCCATCAGTGTTACAGGACCGAGCTCTGGGGCCAACGTCCTGACTTTC. Translating gives CAISVTGPSSGANVLTF.

This clone rates as medium-sized (0.01 to 0.1%). The genes are TRBV19 and TRBJ1-1; 7 bases line up with TRBD1. Trimming cost V 3 bases and J 5 bases; bases outside gene matches: 12. CDR3 length equals 16 residues. Germline values: CDR1 LNHDA, CDR2 SQIVND (reference sequence). CDR3 DNA: TGTGCCAGTAGTATCCGGGAAAGAGCAGGGGGTACTGAAGCTTTCTTT. This translates into CASSIRERAGGTEAFF. Supplemented by reference TRBV19 and TRBJ1-1, the full variable domain reads DGGITQSPKYLFRKEGQNVTLSCEQNLNHDAMYWYRQDPGQGLRLIYYSQIVNDFQKGDIAEGYSVSREKKESFPLTVTSAQKNPTAFYLCASSIRERAGGTEAFFGQGTRLTVV.

V is TRBV11-2 and J is TRBJ1-1, with no clear D. The CDR3 length is 11 residues. The germline gives CDR1 SGHAT, CDR2 FQNNGV. V was trimmed by 5 bases and J by 9 bases, leaving 10 bases between them. As DNA, the CDR3 is TGTGCCAGCAGCCCCCGAGAGAAAGCTTTCTTT. This codes for CASSPREKAFF.

The rearrangement uses TRBV5-1 and TRBJ2-4; 7 bases are a match to TRBD1. The CDR3 is 14 residues long. Germline CDR1 is SGHRS and CDR2 is YFSETQ. The J segment lost 8 bases and the V segment lost 0 bases, leaving 5 bases of the junction unmatched. The CDR3 reads CASSLVGQGDIQYF. CDR3 nucleotides: TGCGCCAGCAGCTTGGTCGGGCAGGGGGACATTCAGTACTTC.

This sequence joins TRBV5-1 and TRBJ2-1, with TRBD2 matching over 8 bases. The CDR3 spans 17 residues. V lost 3 bases, J lost 2 bases, and 10 bases stayed unmatched. Per germline, CDR1 SGHRS and CDR2 YFSETQ. CDR3 sequence (DNA): TGCGCCAGCAGCTCGGGGGGGGCGGATCTCCCCTACAATGAGCAGTTCTTC. Protein: CASSSGGADLPYNEQFF.

The rearrangement joins TRBV5-1 to TRBJ2-1, with TRBD2 identical over 11 bases. The V and J ends lost 2 bases and 7 bases, in that order; junction bases with no gene match: 2. CDR1 and CDR2 from the germline V gene are SGHRS and YFSETQ. The CDR3 is 14 amino acids. CDR3 loop: CASSFSGGANEQFF. As DNA, the CDR3 is TGCGCCAGCAGCTTTAGCGGGGGGGCGAATGAGCAGTTCTTC.

The chain couples TRBV28 to TRBJ2-7, with a possible D match to TRBD2 (6 bases). CDR1 is MDHEN, CDR2 SYDVKM, per germline. The germline V and J ends were trimmed by 2 bases and 3 bases, with 14 bases remaining between them. This CDR3 is 15 amino acids long. In DNA, the CDR3 is TGTGCCAGCAGTTTAGGCGGGGCGAGTCGCTACGAGCAGTACTTC. It specifies CASSLGGASRYEQYF.

This chain uses TRBV2 with TRBJ2-5; 7 bases align to TRBD1. Germline CDR1 is SNHLY and CDR2 is FYNNEI. J gave up 2 bases and V 11 bases, and 11 bases lay outside the gene matches. This CDR3 is built from 14 residues. The CDR3 protein is CAGPSGQSQETQYF. CDR3 nucleotides: TGTGCCGGACCATCGGGACAGTCACAAGAGACCCAGTACTTC.

The CDR3 bases are TGTGCCAGCAGCCGACGAGCGGGGGGTTACACAGATACGCAGTATTTT. Translating gives CASSRRAGGYTDTQYF. The gene calls are TRBV11-3 and TRBJ2-3; 9 bases line up with TRBD2. The CDR3 runs 16 residues. J was trimmed by 2 bases and V by 5 bases; bases with no gene match: 8. The V gene's germline CDR1 is SGHNT and CDR2 YENEEA.

The V gene is TRBV30, the J gene TRBJ2-5; D is perhaps TRBD1 or TRBD2 (5 bases each). The CDR3 contains 16 residues. Trimming cost V 2 bases and J 4 bases, with 20 bases left between them. The germline V gene has CDR1 GTSNPN and CDR2 SVGIG (reference sequence). The CDR3 nucleotides are TGTGCCTGGAGTCCCCCCCCCGGGGCGCGGAGAGAGACCCAGTACTTC. Translating it yields CAWSPPPGARRETQYF.

This clone was seen only once. The chain couples TRBV29-1 to TRBJ1-1, with TRBD1 matching 9 bases. Germline CDR1 reads SQVTM; CDR2 reads ANQGSEA. This CDR3 contains 14 residues. With V trimmed by 6 bases and J by 0 bases, 5 bases remained unmatched. CDR3 sequence (DNA): TGCAGCGTGAGAGACAGGGGGGTGAACACTGAAGCTTTCTTT. Protein product: CSVRDRGVNTEAFF.